This T cell receptor beta chain was sequenced in a study of beta chain features in type 1 diabetes. Study-level points and caveats: The study found moderately but significantly shorter TCRB CDR3s in all four CD4+ subsets of Type 1 diabetes patients. Cells with high TCR expression could be over-represented when cDNA is sequenced.

Expressed TCRB transcripts were sequenced because the entire RNA isolate underwent reverse transcription. TCRdb's table, derived via immunoSEQ multiplex PCR, lists solely in-frame clones and lacks some. The table shows about 170,000 clones, with around 8% occurring only once. In this sample, this clone turned up a few times. The target antigen is unknown. This CDR3 contains 13 residues. V lost 8 bases to trimming and J lost 7 bases; unmatched junction nucleotides: 7. Germline V gene lookup returns CDR1 SGHNT and CDR2 YENEEA. V is TRBV11-3 and J is TRBJ2-3; 9 nucleotides agree with TRBD2. The receptor was derived from a woman between 40 and 55 years old with type 1 diabetes. The sample taken for sequencing was central memory CD4+ T cells from blood. CDR3 loop: CASSLAGRNTQYF. The CDR3 nucleotides are TGTGCCAGCTCCCTAGCGGGACGGAATACGCAGTATTTT.